This T cell receptor beta chain was sequenced in a study of T cells in narcolepsy. Study at large: Enrolled donors included narcolepsy type 1 or type 2 patients and healthy controls.

Clones were read by immunoSEQ multiplex PCR, and TCRdb kept only the in-frame ones, dropping some. The sample lists 25,000 to 30,000 clones, around 87% occurring once. Turning to this clone: What it recognizes is unknown.

The V and J ends lost 3 bases and 4 bases respectively, with 13 bases between them. Looked up from germline, CDR1 is SQVTM and CDR2 is ANQGSEA. The length of the CDR3 is 14 residues. Regarding the study as a whole: HCRT-specific and TRIB2-specific autoreactive clonotypes appeared among same-patient CSF and blood CD4+ clonotypes. Autoreactive clonotypes reportedly recurred in blood of same and different patients, not controls.

The TCR was taken from a human donor in good health. The genes are TRBV29-1 and TRBJ2-1; D may be TRBD1 or TRBD2 (5 bases each). The sample was memory (CD45RA-) CD4+ T cells from blood. The CDR3 coding sequence is TGCAGCGTTGATTGGCAGGGACGGTACAATGAGCAGTTCTTC. Protein product: CSVDWQGRYNEQFF.